The 5 T cell receptor beta chains presented below share a single source sample, sequenced in a study of blood T cell repertoires in COVID-19 (dated by TCRdb to 2018 to 2020). Receptors were amplified or captured by the immunoSEQ multiplex PCR assay. Imported from immuneACCESS, the table was reduced by TCRdb to in-frame sequences with V and J called. These copies leave out some clones; in studies compared against another copy, an unresolved V gene accounts for under half, and the cause of the remainder is not known. For this sample there are fewer than 300,000 clones; roughly four fifths appear just once. The top ten clonotypes cover around a tenth of the sample. The specimen sequenced was peripheral blood. These receptors came from a woman in her fifties or sixties who had recovered from COVID-19.

The genes are TRBV5-4 and TRBJ1-3; tentatively, D is TRBD1 (6 bases). Germline assignment: CDR1 SGHNT and CDR2 YYREEE (reference sequence). This CDR3 is 15 amino acids long. The V gene lost 2 bases and the J gene lost 7 bases, with 16 bases spanning the gap. The CDR3 loop is CASSLSGGRGNTIYF. The CDR3 region has the DNA TGTGCCAGCAGCTTATCCGGGGGGCGCGGGAACACCATATATTTT.

This sequence joins TRBV27 and TRBJ1-6, with D perhaps matching TRBD1 (6 bases). The CDR3 is 17 residues long. Trimming took 6 bases from V and 8 from J, leaving 23 bases between them. CDR1 and CDR2 (germline): MNHEY, SMNVEV (reference sequence). The CDR3: CASRLLALTGSHSPLHF. The DNA of the CDR3 is TGTGCCAGCAGACTGCTGGCACTCACAGGGTCTCATTCACCCCTCCACTTT.

Written as DNA, the CDR3 is TGTGCCAGCAGCTCGGTTGACCGGGACCCCCAGGGGAAACTGTTTTTT. It codes for CASSSVDRDPQGKLFF. J is TRBJ1-4 and V is TRBV5-4, with D possibly TRBD1 on 6 matching bases. The CDR3 is made up of 16 amino acids. Trimming removed 3 bases from V and 11 bases from J, with 23 bases in between. Germline CDR1 SGHNT, CDR2 YYREEE (reference sequence).

The V call is TRBV5-1, the J call TRBJ2-7; D may be TRBD2 (6 bases). With 4 bases removed from V and 2 bases from J, the gap between germline ends came to 16 bases. The germline CDR1 and CDR2 sequences are SGHRS and YFSETQ. The CDR3 runs 15 residues. The DNA of the CDR3 is TGCGCCAGCAGCCTGCGGGGCTCAAGGGCCTACGAGCAGTACTTC. Its protein is CASSLRGSRAYEQYF.

The CDR3: CASSPNRGRSYEQYF. CDR3 DNA sequence: TGTGCCAGCAGTCCGAACAGGGGTCGCTCCTACGAGCAGTACTTC. The chain uses TRBV28 and TRBJ2-7, with 7 bases lining up with TRBD1. Germline CDR1 MDHEN, CDR2 SYDVKM. V dropped 5 bases and J dropped 0; count of bases not matched to a gene: 7. CDR3 length: 15 amino acids.